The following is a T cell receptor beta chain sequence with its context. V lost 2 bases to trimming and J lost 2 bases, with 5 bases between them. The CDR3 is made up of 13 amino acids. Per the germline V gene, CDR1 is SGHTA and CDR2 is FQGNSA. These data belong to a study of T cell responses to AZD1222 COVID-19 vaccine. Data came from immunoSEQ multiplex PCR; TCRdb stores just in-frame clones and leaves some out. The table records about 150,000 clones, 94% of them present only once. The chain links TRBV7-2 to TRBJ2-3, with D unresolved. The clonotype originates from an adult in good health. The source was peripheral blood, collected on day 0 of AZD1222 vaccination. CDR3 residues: CASSLSTTDTQYF. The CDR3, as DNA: TGTGCCAGCAGCTTAAGCACCACAGATACGCAGTATTTT.